This T cell receptor (beta chain) was identified in a study of blood T cell repertoires in COVID-19. The wider study: Sources were T cells, B-cell-depleted T cells, or PBMCs; the material itself was cDNA or gDNA.

The protocol was immunoSEQ multiplex PCR, while the TCRdb copy is restricted to in-frame clones and leaves out a portion. In the table there are tens of thousands of clones, roughly 89% of which are singletons. Germline V gene sequence: CDR1 MNHNY, CDR2 SVGAGI (reference sequence). This CDR3 comprises 14 residues. With 7 bases removed from V and 3 bases from J, the gap between germline ends came to 12 bases. The chain uses TRBV6-6 and TRBJ2-2, with D uncertain. The sample consisted of peripheral blood. This receptor was taken from a human donor with active COVID-19. The donor label of this sample is uncertain. In DNA, the CDR3 is TGTGCCAGCACCCCGGGTCGGTACACCGGGGAGCTGTTTTTT. This codes for CASTPGRYTGELFF.